The next 32 T cell receptor beta chains were all read from a single sample in a study of cytomegalovirus exposure and HLA in healthy donors. It was with 60 Vbeta and 13 Jbeta primers that the PCR ran. TCRdb's copy holds only in-frame clones and misses some; the assay was immunoSEQ multiplex PCR. The profile covers 95,000 to 150,000 clones, with more than 60% appearing a single time and approximately 3.8% taken by the ten largest. Sequenced material: PBMCs. Receptors originate from a woman aged 40 to 50 in good health and CMV-seronegative.

The chain combines TRBV29-1 with TRBJ2-3; 7 positions agree with TRBD1. Unmatched junction bases numbered 11, after V lost 6 bases and J lost 2 bases. CDR1 is SQVTM and CDR2 is ANQGSEA in the germline V gene. CDR3 length: 15 residues. CDR3 residues: CSVMGQRTPTDTQYF. DNA for the CDR3: TGCAGCGTAATGGGACAGCGGACGCCCACAGATACGCAGTATTTT.

This chain joins TRBV27 and TRBJ1-2; 7 nucleotides align to TRBD1. This CDR3 spans 17 amino acids. J lost 11 bases, V lost 7 bases, and 25 bases had no gene match. In germline, CDR1 is MNHEY, CDR2 SMNVEV (reference sequence). The CDR3, as DNA: TGTGCCAGCACCTACATTGGGGGCAGGGGGGACCTGCAAGGGTACACCTTC. This translates into CASTYIGGRGDLQGYTF.

The CDR3 loop is CASSLGAASTDTQYF. The CDR3 DNA is TGTGCCAGCAGTTTGGGGGCGGCAAGCACAGATACGCAGTATTTT. V gene TRBV27 combines with J gene TRBJ2-3, with a weak D call TRBD1 (6 bases). Germline CDR1 and CDR2: MNHEY and SMNVEV (reference sequence). Trimming took 3 bases from V and 0 from J, leaving 10 bases between them. This CDR3 has 15 amino acids.

The chain is built from TRBV4-3 and TRBJ2-7; D uncertain. Trimming removed 0 bases from V and 3 bases from J, with 12 bases in between. Germline V CDR1 and CDR2: LGHNA, YSLEER. CDR3 size: 15 residues. In DNA form, the CDR3 reads TGCGCCAGCAGCCAAGATCTTGGCGGATACTACGAGCAGTACTTC. Protein sequence: CASSQDLGGYYEQYF.

This sequence joins TRBV2 and TRBJ2-3; TRBD1 aligns across 10 bases. CDR1 is SNHLY, CDR2 FYNNEI, per germline. The junction had 6 bases not matched to a gene; V was cut back by 10 bases and J by 5 bases. CDR3 length: 13 amino acids. This CDR3 reads CATRQGAGDTQYF. CDR3 DNA: TGTGCCACCAGACAGGGGGCGGGAGATACGCAGTATTTT.

The rearrangement joins TRBV30 to TRBJ1-4, with TRBD1 matching over 8 bases. V gave up 2 bases and J gave up 6 bases; unmatched junction bases: 8. Germline V lookup: CDR1 GTSNPN, CDR2 SVGIG (reference sequence). CDR3 length: 15 amino acids. Written as DNA, the CDR3 is TGTGCCTGGAGTCACGGACAGGGTGGGGATGAAAAACTGTTTTTT. Protein product: CAWSHGQGGDEKLFF.

This rearrangement joins TRBV7-2 to TRBJ2-3; 7 bases agree with TRBD2. Germline V gene data show CDR1 as SGHTA and CDR2 as FQGNSA. CDR3 length: 19 residues. The ends lost 5 bases at V and 0 bases at J; junction bases unmatched: 17. CDR3 DNA sequence: TGTGCCAGCAGCAACGGGTGGCTAGCGGAGAGGGCTAGCACAGATACGCAGTATTTT. Translation gives CASSNGWLAERASTDTQYF.

This chain connects TRBV18 to TRBJ2-1, with a weak D call TRBD1 (6 bases). Trimming removed 4 bases at V and 6 bases at J, with 13 bases between. CDR3 length: 14 residues. Germline loops: CDR1 KGHSH, CDR2 LQKENI. The CDR3 region is CASSRQARGNEQFF. Here the CDR3 DNA reads TGTGCCAGCTCACGACAGGCCCGAGGCAATGAGCAGTTCTTC. Filled out from reference TRBV18 and TRBJ2-1, the complete variable domain reads NAGVMQNPRHLVRRRGQEARLRCSPMKGHSHVYWYRQLPEEGLKFMVYLQKENIIDESGMPKERFSAEFPKEGPSILRIQQVVRGDSAAYFCASSRQARGNEQFFGPGTRLTVL.

The V gene is TRBV5-1, the J gene TRBJ1-1; 11 bases line up with TRBD1. V shed 4 bases, J shed 7 bases, and the junction held 6 bases outside the gene matches. CDR1 is SGHRS, CDR2 YFSETQ, per germline. The CDR3 has 14 residues. CDR3 nucleotides: TGCGCCAGCAGCCGGGACAGGGGGTCTAGTGAAGCTTTCTTT. Its translation is CASSRDRGSSEAFF.

This chain uses TRBV5-1 with TRBJ2-1, with D tentatively TRBD2 (6 bases). The CDR3 runs to 14 residues. CDR1 and CDR2 from the germline V gene are SGHRS and YFSETQ. Trimming left V 8 bases short and J 4 bases short, with 16 bases between. In nucleotides, the CDR3 is TGCGCCAGAGATCTGACTAGTCTTTACAATGAGCAGTTCTTC. This translates into CARDLTSLYNEQFF.

This chain uses TRBV28 with TRBJ1-2; D is unclear. V was pared by 1 base and J by 5 bases, with 8 bases between. The CDR3 sequence is 13 residues long. Germline V gives CDR1 MDHEN, CDR2 SYDVKM. This CDR3 is CASSLSVLYGYTF. CDR3 nucleotide sequence: TGTGCCAGCAGTTTATCAGTATTATATGGCTACACCTTC.

The chain is built from TRBV19 and TRBJ1-5; D possibly corresponds to TRBD1 (5 bases). Per the germline V gene, CDR1 is LNHDA and CDR2 is SQIVND (reference sequence). This CDR3 has 16 amino acids. Between the trimmed V and J ends, which lost 1 base and 0 bases, there was a span of 10 bases. CDR3 protein: CASSIVGRISNQPQHF. DNA for the CDR3: TGTGCCAGTAGTATAGTGGGGCGGATTAGCAATCAGCCCCAGCATTTT.

The V call is TRBV28, the J call TRBJ1-1; D gene unclear. Between the trimmed V and J ends, which lost 1 base and 1 base, there was a span of 10 bases. CDR3 length: 15 residues. CDR1 MDHEN and CDR2 SYDVKM come from the germline V gene. For the CDR3, the DNA is TGTGCCAGCAGTTTATCCCCGGGGAGGAACACTGAAGCTTTCTTT. Its translation: CASSLSPGRNTEAFF.

The chain has TRBV5-6 and TRBJ1-2, with TRBD1 matching over 12 bases. The germline V gene encodes CDR1 SGHDT and CDR2 YYEEEE. The CDR3 consists of 16 residues. The V gene end was trimmed by 5 bases and the J gene end by 5 bases; junction bases not matched to a gene: 10. CDR3: CASSRDRGLRRYGYTF. CDR3 bases: TGTGCCAGCAGTCGGGACAGGGGGCTCCGCCGATATGGCTACACCTTC.

The chain employs TRBV18 and TRBJ1-1; D is undetermined. V lost 6 bases and J lost 4, with 21 bases in between. The germline V gene has CDR1 KGHSH and CDR2 LQKENI. CDR3 length: 16 residues. CDR3 loop: CASSLKTDTDGTEAFF. As DNA, the CDR3 is TGTGCCAGCTCTCTAAAGACCGACACAGATGGCACTGAAGCTTTCTTT.

The chain has TRBV27 and TRBJ2-2; 9 bases are a match to TRBD1. CDR1 is MNHEY, CDR2 SMNVEV, per germline (reference sequence). V dropped 2 bases and J dropped 3; count of bases not matched to a gene: 10. The CDR3 has 18 residues. CDR3 residues: CASSLRFGRTGDTGELFF. CDR3 coding DNA: TGTGCCAGCAGTTTACGGTTTGGTCGGACAGGGGACACCGGGGAGCTGTTTTTT.

This clone was counted between two and nine times. The rearrangement links TRBV25-1 to TRBJ2-7, with TRBD1 matching 11 bases. The V and J ends lost 3 bases and 1 base, in that order; junction bases with no gene match: 5. The CDR3 runs to 16 residues. Germline V gene sequence: CDR1 MGHDK, CDR2 SYGVNS. The CDR3 spells CASSESGTGGSYEQYF. The CDR3 nucleotides read TGTGCCAGCAGTGAGTCCGGGACAGGGGGGTCCTACGAGCAGTACTTC.

V and J are TRBV7-9 and TRBJ1-6; weak D call: TRBD1 (6 bases). This CDR3 has 16 residues. The germline V gene encodes CDR1 SEHNR and CDR2 FQNEAQ (reference sequence). V was shortened by 5 bases and J by 9 bases, with 20 bases between the two germline ends. For the CDR3, the DNA is TGTGCCAGCAGCCCTTACCTCCAGGGGATGGGTTCACCCCTCCACTTT. Protein sequence: CASSPYLQGMGSPLHF.

V is TRBV5-1 and J is TRBJ1-2, with D perhaps matching TRBD1 (6 bases). The V end lost 6 bases, the J end lost 0 bases, and 15 bases lay between the germline ends. CDR1 is SGHRS and CDR2 is YFSETQ in the germline V gene. The CDR3 covers 15 residues. CDR3 protein: CASTQDGQPNYGYTF. The CDR3 DNA is TGCGCCAGCACGCAGGACGGACAGCCTAACTATGGCTACACCTTC.

This sequence joins TRBV21-1 and TRBJ1-1; the DNA was not compared with TRBD1, the D call given in the table. TRBV21-1 is reported as a pseudogene. The CDR3 totals 14 residues. The CDR3 spells CASSPRRGGFEAFF. The CDR3 DNA follows: TGTGCCAGCAGCCCCCGGCGAGGGGGCTTTGAAGCTTTCTTT.

The V and J genes are TRBV5-1 and TRBJ2-3; TRBD2 matches at 7 bases. Per germline, CDR1 SGHRS and CDR2 YFSETQ. The CDR3 is 16 residues long. V shed 2 bases and J 0 bases; nucleotides not matched to a gene: 6. CDR3 bases: TGCGCCAGCAGCTTCCAAGCGGGGTCTAGCACAGATACGCAGTATTTT. It codes for CASSFQAGSSTDTQYF. Together with reference TRBV5-1 and TRBJ2-3, the CDR3 gives the full variable domain: KAGVTQTPRYLIKTRGQQVTLSCSPISGHRSVSWYQQTPGQGLQFLFEYFSETQRNKGNFPGRFSGRQFSNSRSEMNVSTLELGDSALYLCASSFQAGSSTDTQYFGPGTRLTVL.

The table lists this clone with a few counts. The CDR3 DNA reads as TGTGCCAGCTCAGGAGGGACAGCTAACTATGGCTACACCTTC. Translation: CASSGGTANYGYTF. The gene calls are TRBV18 and TRBJ1-2; TRBD1 matches 7 bases. There are 14 residues in the CDR3. The ends lost 5 bases at V and 0 bases at J; junction bases unmatched: 3. The germline V gene has CDR1 KGHSH and CDR2 LQKENI.

CDR3 sequence reads: CASSLALVKKETQYF. Written as DNA, the CDR3 is TGTGCCAGCAGCTTAGCTCTAGTTAAAAAAGAGACCCAGTACTTC. The genes are TRBV7-2 and TRBJ2-5; D gene ambiguous. The CDR3 has 15 residues. Trimming shortened V by 0 bases and J by 3 bases, and 11 bases separated the two germline ends. Germline-derived CDR1 and CDR2 are SGHTA and FQGNSA.

Only one count was recorded for this clone. An end of the junction differs from the germline gene, which may be a read error. This sequence joins TRBV7-9 and TRBJ2-2; 8 nucleotides line up with TRBD1. This CDR3 comprises 12 residues. Germline V lookup: CDR1 SEHNR, CDR2 FQNEAQ (reference sequence). CDR3 amino acids: CSSSPGGQELFF. The CDR3 bases are TGTTCCAGCAGTCCAGGGGGCCAGGAGCTGTTTTTT.

The chain carries TRBV18 and TRBJ1-5; D might be TRBD1 (6 bases). V was cut by 2 bases and J by 7 bases, with 12 bases left in between. The CDR3 is 14 residues long. The germline V gene encodes CDR1 KGHSH and CDR2 LQKENI. The CDR3 spells CASSPIGQFQPQHF. CDR3 bases: TGTGCCAGCTCACCAATAGGACAGTTCCAGCCCCAGCATTTT.

The chain combines TRBV19 with TRBJ2-7; 10 nucleotides agree with TRBD1. Germline CDR1 and CDR2: LNHDA and SQIVND (reference sequence). V dropped 6 bases and J dropped 3; count of bases not matched to a gene: 8. This CDR3 comprises 15 residues. CDR3 amino acids: CASRKVGTGVYEQYF. The CDR3 DNA follows: TGTGCCAGTAGGAAAGTCGGGACAGGGGTCTACGAGCAGTACTTC.

The V gene is TRBV10-3, the J gene TRBJ2-3; unclear D gene. CDR1 ENHRY and CDR2 SYGVKD come from the germline V gene. The CDR3 contains 16 residues. The ends were cut back, 6 bases at V and 0 bases at J, with 16 bases in the middle. CDR3 nucleotide sequence: TGTGCCATCAGGAAAAACAGCCTCCAAAGCACAGATACGCAGTATTTT. It translates to CAIRKNSLQSTDTQYF.

This clone showed up just a few times. V usage is TRBV9 and J usage is TRBJ2-5, with 9 bases identical to TRBD2. Germline-derived CDR1 and CDR2 are SGDLS and YYNGEE. CDR3 length equals 16 residues. V trimming: 0 bases; J trimming: 2 bases; junction bases outside the gene matches: 5. CDR3 region: CASSVVGGRAQETQYF. The CDR3 region has the DNA TGTGCCAGCAGCGTAGTAGGCGGGAGGGCACAAGAGACCCAGTACTTC.

V usage is TRBV27 and J usage is TRBJ1-2, with D unclear. The CDR3 is 13 residues long. The V gene lost 3 bases and the J gene lost 8 bases, with 13 bases spanning the gap. Per the germline V gene, CDR1 is MNHEY and CDR2 is SMNVEV (reference sequence). For the CDR3, the DNA is TGTGCCAGCAGTTTCCACGAGGGCACGGGCTACACCTTC. Amino acids: CASSFHEGTGYTF.

The rearrangement joins TRBV12-5 to TRBJ2-4; D possibly corresponds to TRBD2 (5 bases). Per germline, CDR1 LGHNT and CDR2 FRNRAP. There are 14 residues in the CDR3. The germline V and J ends were trimmed by 7 bases and 0 bases, with 10 bases remaining between them. DNA for the CDR3: TGTGCTAGTGCGGAGCGGCTAGCCAAAAACATTCAGTACTTC. This sequence encodes CASAERLAKNIQYF.

This sequence joins TRBV9 and TRBJ1-5; D is undetermined. CDR3 length equals 15 residues. Germline values: CDR1 SGDLS, CDR2 YYNGEE. V was pared by 3 bases and J by 0 bases, with 10 bases between. The CDR3 loop reads CASSADGLSNQPQHF. In DNA, the CDR3 is TGTGCCAGCAGCGCGGACGGACTTAGCAATCAGCCCCAGCATTTT.

V usage is TRBV7-9 and J usage is TRBJ2-1; 13 positions match TRBD2. J gave up 2 bases and V 4 bases, and 5 bases lay outside the gene matches. CDR1 and CDR2 from the germline V gene are SEHNR and FQNEAQ (reference sequence). This CDR3 has 17 residues. The CDR3 bases are TGTGCCAGCAGCTGGGGACTAGCGGGGCAGGCCTACAATGAGCAGTTCTTC. It specifies CASSWGLAGQAYNEQFF.